The entry that follows covers one TCR beta chain sequence. Its specificity is not known. Being one base from a much bigger clone, this may be a read error. With iRepertoire HTBI primers and Arm-PCR of CDR3 regions, TCR beta libraries were built. In TCRdb, the multiplex PCR reads were re-called with MiXCR into one record per CDR3 protein. The table lists about 610,000 distinct CDR3 sequences, 15% to 20% of them singletons. These data originate in a study of regulatory T cells in long-lasting Graves disease. The study's findings and limits: Patients whose Graves' disease persisted exhibited lower TCR diversity than those newly diagnosed.

This CDR3 contains 17 residues. Looked up from germline, CDR1 is LNHNV and CDR2 is YYDKDF (reference sequence). Time point indicated: newly diagnosed GD, antithyroid drugs for less than 3 months. PBMC-extracted RNA yielded the TCR library. These data also featured in a second study, about T cells in Graves' hyperthyroidism and ophthalmopathy. That work states: Patients with uncontrolled infections, other autoimmune diseases, pregnancy or lactation were excluded. Clinicians diagnosed patients from clinical symptoms, serum thyroxine and TRAb, thyroid ultrasound and orbital computed tomography. Ophthalmopathy and stable hyperthyroidism were separated by a 13 V-J model.

Sequenced material: peripheral blood mononuclear cells (PBMCs), taken at new diagnosis, from a patient treated with antithyroid drugs. This receptor was identified in a man aged 18-30 years with Graves disease. The V gene is TRBV15, the J gene TRBJ2-7; TRBD2 agrees at 8 bases. The CDR3 protein is CTTSRADGGGDSYEQYF. The CDR3 nucleotides read TGTACCACCAGCAGAGCCGACGGGGGGGGCGACTCCTACGAGCAGTACTTC.